These T cell receptor beta chains were read from a single sample in a study of technical replicates of blood from a handful of donors. TCRdb keeps only in-frame clones here, not all; method: immunoSEQ multiplex PCR. The data show about 76,000 clones, 86% seen once. Material: PBMCs. All receptors derive from a human donor in good health. Some clones in this sample may be carry-over from other donors' samples. Both conserved end residues are part of each CDR3. D genes are given only for firm matches. Size is stated for part of the rows, as once, few or many counts, or as a class when the clone is expanded.

CDR3 DNA: TGTGCCAGCTCACCCTCCCGAGATACGCAGTATTTT
CDR3 protein: CASSPSRDTQYF
clone size: NA
J gene: TRBJ2-3
V gene: TRBV18
D gene: NA

CDR3 DNA: TGTGCCAGCAGCCCAACCCCGACAGGGCGCGGGTCCGGGGAGCTGTTTTTT
CDR3 protein: CASSPTPTGRGSGELFF
clone size: NA
J gene: TRBJ2-2
V gene: TRBV7-3
D gene: TRBD1

CDR3 DNA: TGTGCCAGCAGCTTAGGCCCAGCGAATGGAAACACCATATATTTT
CDR3 protein: CASSLGPANGNTIYF
clone size: few
J gene: TRBJ1-3
V gene: TRBV7-2
D gene: NA

CDR3 DNA: TGTGCCAGCAGCCCGGACAGGGGCCAGCCCCAGCATTTT
CDR3 protein: CASSPDRGQPQHF
clone size: NA
J gene: TRBJ1-5
V gene: TRBV7-3
D gene: TRBD1

CDR3 DNA: TGTGCCAGCAGCGCGTCCACAAGCGTGTACAATGAGCAGTTCTTC
CDR3 protein: CASSASTSVYNEQFF
clone size: NA
J gene: TRBJ2-1
V gene: TRBV5-6
D gene: NA

CDR3 DNA: TGTGCCAGCAGTGACCTAGCGGGGGGCTTTCTACGAGCGCACTTC
CDR3 protein: CASSDLAGGFLRAHF
clone size: NA
J gene: TRBJ2-7
V gene: TRBV25-1
D gene: TRBD2

CDR3 DNA: TGTGCCAGCAGCTTGGTGGGACAGAGGGACTACGAGCAGTACTTC
CDR3 protein: CASSLVGQRDYEQYF
clone size: NA
J gene: TRBJ2-7
V gene: TRBV5-6
D gene: TRBD1

CDR3 DNA: TGTGCCAGCAGTCCATCTGGGACAGCCACTGAAGCTTTCTTT
CDR3 protein: CASSPSGTATEAFF
clone size: once
J gene: TRBJ1-1
V gene: TRBV27
D gene: TRBD1

CDR3 DNA: TGTGCCATCAGTGAGTCTCAGGGGATCTCACCCCTCCACTTT
CDR3 protein: CAISESQGISPLHF
clone size: NA
J gene: TRBJ1-6
V gene: TRBV10-3
D gene: NA

CDR3 DNA: TGTGCCAGCAGCCAGGGGGCGATCTACGAGCAGTACTTC
CDR3 protein: CASSQGAIYEQYF
clone size: NA
J gene: TRBJ2-7
V gene: TRBV7-4
D gene: TRBD1

CDR3 DNA: TGCGCCAGCGGGACTAGCGGGGGGGCAGCAGATACGCAGTATTTT
CDR3 protein: CASGTSGGAADTQYF
clone size: NA
J gene: TRBJ2-3
V gene: TRBV5-1
D gene: TRBD2

CDR3 DNA: TGTGCCAGCAGTTTAGACAGGGACTACTATGGCTACACCTTC
CDR3 protein: CASSLDRDYYGYTF
clone size: NA
J gene: TRBJ1-2
V gene: TRBV27
D gene: TRBD1

CDR3 DNA: TGTGCCAGCAGCTTAGGTACCGCGGGTGGGGAGCTGTTTTTT
CDR3 protein: CASSLGTAGGELFF
clone size: NA
J gene: TRBJ2-2
V gene: TRBV7-2
D gene: NA

CDR3 DNA: TGTGCCAGCAGCCAAGACCTCCCGGGGGCCAAAAACATTCAGTACTTC
CDR3 protein: CASSQDLPGAKNIQYF
clone size: once
J gene: TRBJ2-4
V gene: TRBV13
D gene: NA

CDR3 DNA: TGTGCCAGCAGCTTCAGGCAGGGATATTCACCCCTCCACTTT
CDR3 protein: CASSFRQGYSPLHF
clone size: few
J gene: TRBJ1-6
V gene: TRBV5-5
D gene: NA

CDR3 DNA: TGTGCCAGCAGTTCCAGTACGCGGGGGGGTACTTCGCAGTATTTT
CDR3 protein: CASSSSTRGGTSQYF
clone size: once
J gene: TRBJ2-3
V gene: TRBV6-5
D gene: TRBD2

CDR3 DNA: TGTGCCAGCGCCTACAGGGGGAGCACCGGGGAGCTGTTTTTT
CDR3 protein: CASAYRGSTGELFF
clone size: NA
J gene: TRBJ2-2
V gene: TRBV2
D gene: TRBD1

CDR3 DNA: TGTGCCAGCAGCCCAGGGGCGGGAGTAGCAGATACGCAGTATTTT
CDR3 protein: CASSPGAGVADTQYF
clone size: NA
J gene: TRBJ2-3
V gene: TRBV11-3
D gene: NA

CDR3 DNA: TGTGCCAGTAGTATCTTCCAGGGTGCAAATCAGCCCCAGCATTTT
CDR3 protein: CASSIFQGANQPQHF
clone size: NA
J gene: TRBJ1-5
V gene: TRBV19
D gene: NA

CDR3 DNA: TGTGCCACCTCCATGGGGCTGGGCACAGATACGCAGTATTTT
CDR3 protein: CATSMGLGTDTQYF
clone size: NA
J gene: TRBJ2-3
V gene: TRBV7-9
D gene: NA

CDR3 DNA: TGTGCCAGCAGCCAAGAATCTCTAGCGGGGGGGTACCACAATGAGCAGTTCTTC
CDR3 protein: CASSQESLAGGYHNEQFF
clone size: NA
J gene: TRBJ2-1
V gene: TRBV4-2
D gene: TRBD2

CDR3 DNA: TGTGCCAGCAGCGATACCGGGTCCCAAGAGACCCAGTACTTC
CDR3 protein: CASSDTGSQETQYF
clone size: once
J gene: TRBJ2-5
V gene: TRBV7-9
D gene: NA

CDR3 DNA: TGTGCCAGCAGGTTAGATAGCGGGAGAATCGCAGATACGCAGTATTTT
CDR3 protein: CASRLDSGRIADTQYF
clone size: NA
J gene: TRBJ2-3
V gene: TRBV7-2
D gene: TRBD2

CDR3 DNA: TGTGCCAGCAGCCCCAACTCCGCGAACACCGGGGAGCTGTTTTTT
CDR3 protein: CASSPNSANTGELFF
clone size: NA
J gene: TRBJ2-2
V gene: TRBV7-9
D gene: NA

CDR3 DNA: TGTGCCAGCAGTTACGGTGTAGGGAGCTCTGGAAACACCATATATTTT
CDR3 protein: CASSYGVGSSGNTIYF
clone size: NA
J gene: TRBJ1-3
V gene: TRBV6-5
D gene: NA

CDR3 DNA: TGTGCCTGGAGTCAAAGGACTAAAAGTTACAATGAGCAGTTCTTC
CDR3 protein: CAWSQRTKSYNEQFF
clone size: NA
J gene: TRBJ2-1
V gene: TRBV30
D gene: NA

CDR3 DNA: TGTGCCAGCAGTTACTTCGGGGAGACCCAGTACTTC
CDR3 protein: CASSYFGETQYF
clone size: NA
J gene: TRBJ2-5
V gene: TRBV6-5
D gene: NA

CDR3 DNA: TGTGCCAGCAGCCGGTCCGGGACAGGGGCCTACGAGCAGTACTTC
CDR3 protein: CASSRSGTGAYEQYF
clone size: NA
J gene: TRBJ2-7
V gene: TRBV7-8
D gene: TRBD1

CDR3 DNA: TGTGCCAGCAGCTTACTTCCGGTTAGCGGGGGCTCCTACAATGAGCAGTTCTTC
CDR3 protein: CASSLLPVSGGSYNEQFF
clone size: NA
J gene: TRBJ2-1
V gene: TRBV7-6
D gene: TRBD2

CDR3 DNA: TGTGCCAGCAGGGGGACAGATACCTATGGCTACACCTTC
CDR3 protein: CASRGTDTYGYTF
clone size: NA
J gene: TRBJ1-2
V gene: TRBV11-1
D gene: TRBD1

CDR3 DNA: TGCGCCAGCAGTTCAACGCTGGGTCGACAGGGAAACATTCAGTACTTC
CDR3 protein: CASSSTLGRQGNIQYF
clone size: NA
J gene: TRBJ2-4
V gene: TRBV23-1
D gene: TRBD1

CDR3 DNA: TGTGCCAGCAGCACACGGACTAGCGGGGGCCCCGGGGAGCTGTTTTTT
CDR3 protein: CASSTRTSGGPGELFF
clone size: NA
J gene: TRBJ2-2
V gene: TRBV7-2
D gene: TRBD2

CDR3 DNA: TGTGCCTGGAGTCCAGGGTCCGGCACAGATACGCAGTATTTT
CDR3 protein: CAWSPGSGTDTQYF
clone size: NA
J gene: TRBJ2-3
V gene: TRBV30
D gene: NA

CDR3 DNA: TGTGCCAGCAGCTATAACAGGGGAAGGACCGGGGAGCTGTTTTTT
CDR3 protein: CASSYNRGRTGELFF
clone size: once
J gene: TRBJ2-2
V gene: TRBV7-9
D gene: TRBD1

CDR3 DNA: TGTGCCAGCAGCTTTGGTCTAGCGGGGGGGGAGACCCAGTACTTC
CDR3 protein: CASSFGLAGGETQYF
clone size: NA
J gene: TRBJ2-5
V gene: TRBV5-8
D gene: TRBD2

CDR3 DNA: TGTGCCAGCAGCTTTGGTGGACTGCAAGAGACCCAGTACTTC
CDR3 protein: CASSFGGLQETQYF
clone size: NA
J gene: TRBJ2-5
V gene: TRBV5-6
D gene: NA

CDR3 DNA: TGTGCCAGCAGCACGGACAGGGGCGGCGAGCAGTACTTC
CDR3 protein: CASSTDRGGEQYF
clone size: NA
J gene: TRBJ2-7
V gene: TRBV7-7
D gene: TRBD1

CDR3 DNA: TGTGCCAGCAGCCCACTTAGTCTAGCGGGAGGTCCCGGGGAGCTGTTTTTT
CDR3 protein: CASSPLSLAGGPGELFF
clone size: NA
J gene: TRBJ2-2
V gene: TRBV7-3
D gene: TRBD2

CDR3 DNA: TGCGCCAGCAGCCAAGAGGGCAGGGTGTCCGATACGCAGTATTTT
CDR3 protein: CASSQEGRVSDTQYF
clone size: NA
J gene: TRBJ2-3
V gene: TRBV4-1
D gene: NA

CDR3 DNA: TGTGCCAGTAAGGACAAGTCCTACGAGCAGTACTTC
CDR3 protein: CASKDKSYEQYF
clone size: NA
J gene: TRBJ2-7
V gene: TRBV6-5
D gene: NA

CDR3 DNA: TGCGCCAGCAGCCAGACTCGGGAGTCCGCCTACAATGAGCAGTTCTTC
CDR3 protein: CASSQTRESAYNEQFF
clone size: few
J gene: TRBJ2-1
V gene: TRBV4-3
D gene: NA

CDR3 DNA: TGCGCCAGCAGCTTGGCCGGGACTAGGTCTTACAATGAGCAGTTCTTC
CDR3 protein: CASSLAGTRSYNEQFF
clone size: NA
J gene: TRBJ2-1
V gene: TRBV5-1
D gene: TRBD2

CDR3 DNA: TGTGCCATCACGAGGGAGGACACGAGCACTGAAGCTTTCTTT
CDR3 protein: CAITREDTSTEAFF
clone size: NA
J gene: TRBJ1-1
V gene: TRBV10-3
D gene: NA

CDR3 DNA: TGCGCCAGCAGCTACTCTAGCGGAGAAGAGACCCAGTACTTC
CDR3 protein: CASSYSSGEETQYF
clone size: once
J gene: TRBJ2-5
V gene: TRBV5-1
D gene: TRBD2

CDR3 DNA: TGCGCCAGCAGCCAAGATGAGCTTCTGAGCAATGAGCAGTTCTTC
CDR3 protein: CASSQDELLSNEQFF
clone size: NA
J gene: TRBJ2-1
V gene: TRBV4-3
D gene: NA

CDR3 DNA: TGTGCCAGCTCAACCTCTGTAGCGGGGAGCTCCTACAATGAGCAGTTCTTC
CDR3 protein: CASSTSVAGSSYNEQFF
clone size: once
J gene: TRBJ2-1
V gene: TRBV18
D gene: TRBD2

CDR3 DNA: TGTGCCAGCACCAAATCTAGCGGGGGGTACAATGAGCAGTTCTTC
CDR3 protein: CASTKSSGGYNEQFF
clone size: once
J gene: TRBJ2-1
V gene: TRBV7-2
D gene: TRBD2

CDR3 DNA: TGCGCCAGCAGCCAAGACCGGGGTAACACTGAAGCTTTCTTT
CDR3 protein: CASSQDRGNTEAFF
clone size: NA
J gene: TRBJ1-1
V gene: TRBV4-3
D gene: NA

CDR3 DNA: TGCGCCAGCAGCGGAAGGACAGGGGCGAACACTGAAGCTTTCTTT
CDR3 protein: CASSGRTGANTEAFF
clone size: NA
J gene: TRBJ1-1
V gene: TRBV5-1
D gene: TRBD1

CDR3 DNA: TGCAGCGCTGACAGGCCGAACACCGGGGAGCTGTTTTTT
CDR3 protein: CSADRPNTGELFF
clone size: NA
J gene: TRBJ2-2
V gene: TRBV29-1
D gene: NA

CDR3 DNA: TGCGCCAGCAGCCAAGATGCGGGGGGATACTACAATGAGCAGTTCTTC
CDR3 protein: CASSQDAGGYYNEQFF
clone size: NA
J gene: TRBJ2-1
V gene: TRBV4-3
D gene: TRBD2

CDR3 DNA: TGCGCCAGCAGCTTGGGGGGGCACACAGATACGCAGTATTTT
CDR3 protein: CASSLGGHTDTQYF
clone size: NA
J gene: TRBJ2-3
V gene: TRBV5-1
D gene: NA

CDR3 DNA: TGCGCCAGCAGCCTCCAGACAGGCCCTACGACCTACGAGCAGTACTTC
CDR3 protein: CASSLQTGPTTYEQYF
clone size: NA
J gene: TRBJ2-7
V gene: TRBV4-1
D gene: NA

CDR3 DNA: TGTGCCAGCACCTTTAGCGGGCAAGAGACCCAGTACTTC
CDR3 protein: CASTFSGQETQYF
clone size: NA
J gene: TRBJ2-5
V gene: TRBV6-6
D gene: TRBD2

CDR3 DNA: TGTGCCAGCAGCTCCCGGGCGACAGGGGACCCCTACGAGCAGTACTTC
CDR3 protein: CASSSRATGDPYEQYF
clone size: NA
J gene: TRBJ2-7
V gene: TRBV7-9
D gene: TRBD1